The 3 T cell receptor beta chains below come from one sample, sequenced in a study of molecular identifiers for immune sequencing clone quantification. TCRdb recomputed calls from the PCR reads with MiXCR, one row per CDR3 protein. Of approximately 680,000 distinct CDR3 sequences in the sample, about 25% were seen once. The sample consisted of naive CD8+ T cells from blood, with Jurkat cell RNA spiked in. Subset described: FACS-sorted CD8+CD4-CCR7+CD45RA+ naive T cells. These TCRs come from a human donor in good health. Some libraries in this study had Jurkat cell RNA spiked in.

The V and J genes are TRBV5-1 and TRBJ2-5; 8 nucleotides line up with TRBD2. Looked up from germline, CDR1 is SGHRS and CDR2 is YFSETQ. The CDR3 has 14 amino acids. V shed 2 bases, J shed 5 bases, and the junction held 5 bases outside the gene matches. The CDR3 nucleotides are TGCGCCAGCAGCTTCTCGGGGGGGGAGGAGACCCAGTACTTC. The encoded protein is CASSFSGGEETQYF.

This clonotype was seen a handful of times. The V and J genes are TRBV7-9 and TRBJ2-1, with D perhaps being TRBD1 or TRBD2 (6 bases each). The V end lost 5 bases, the J end lost 6 bases, and 20 bases lay between the germline ends. Germline V gene data show CDR1 as SEHNR and CDR2 as FQNEAQ (reference sequence). The CDR3 is 16 residues long. The CDR3 spells CASSPPEGVGVNEQFF. For the CDR3, the DNA is TGTGCCAGCAGCCCGCCGGAGGGGGTAGGGGTCAATGAGCAGTTCTTC.

Only a few counts were recorded for this clonotype. In DNA, the CDR3 is TGTGCCAGCAGTGTGACTCAGGGAGCAGATACGCAGTATTTT. It specifies CASSVTQGADTQYF. This chain connects TRBV27 to TRBJ2-3; D may correspond to TRBD1 or TRBD2 (5 bases each). Germline CDR1 is MNHEY and CDR2 is SMNVEV (reference sequence). Trimming left V 5 bases short and J 4 bases short, with 13 bases between. The CDR3 extends over 14 amino acids.